Sequencing of this TCR beta chain was carried out in a study of read filtering for tumor transcriptome and immune sequencing. About the study: Among patients, some 17 were male and more than 12 female, aged roughly 45 to 80 (mean about 72). 8 patients were R-ISS I, approximately 15 were R-ISS II, over 5 were R-ISS III. DNase treatment preceded whole-transcriptome library preparation.

At least ten counts were recorded for this clonotype. Its antigen is currently unknown. The V gene's germline CDR1 is LNHDA and CDR2 SQIVND (reference sequence). V lost 3 bases and J lost 0, with 17 bases in between. This CDR3 spans 18 amino acids. The library was built from 400 ng RNA with molecular barcoded adaptors for alpha/delta and beta/gamma chains. TCRdb passed the reads through MiXCR, listing each CDR3 protein once. The sample has roughly 130,000 distinct CDR3 sequences, 13% seen once. Study conclusions and caveats: Dropping single-read clonotypes raised IR-seq and RNA-seq shared-clonotype correlation.

The sequenced sample was a population of CD138-negative cells sorted from bone marrow. This TCR came from a donor aged 40 or over with multiple myeloma. The chain combines TRBV19 with TRBJ2-2, with no clear D. The DNA for the CDR3 is TGTGCCAGTAGTATCTCCGTACGGCAGCCGACGAACACCGGGGAGCTGTTTTTT. It specifies CASSISVRQPTNTGELFF.